These 28 T cell receptor beta chains share one sample of origin, sequenced in a study of regulatory T cells in long-lasting Graves disease. Construction of TCR beta libraries relied on iRepertoire HTBI primers and on Arm-PCR targeting CDR3 regions. TCRdb independently ran MiXCR on the multiplex PCR reads; one entry per CDR3 protein. The sample lists hundreds of thousands of distinct CDR3 sequences, roughly 21% occurring once. Indicated time point: persistent/refractory GD, antithyroid drugs over 5 years with positive TRAb. RNA from PBMCs was the source of the TCR library. Here the sequenced sample was peripheral blood mononuclear cells (PBMCs), taken when the disease was refractory, from a patient treated with antithyroid drugs. These receptors originate from a female donor with Graves disease.

This clonotype has just one count. This could be a read error, since a much larger clone is one nucleotide away. The chain has TRBV28 and TRBJ2-5; D is unresolved. The germline V and J ends were trimmed by 3 bases and 4 bases, with 12 bases remaining between them. The CDR3 has 14 residues. CDR1 and CDR2 (germline): MDHEN, SYDVKM. The CDR3 is CASSFGPNPETQYF. In nucleotides, the CDR3 is TGTGCCAGCAGTTTTGGACCAAACCCAGAGACCCAGTACTTC.

This clonotype was counted ten times or more. The chain recombines TRBV20-1 with TRBJ2-4; the D is unclear. The CDR3 has 15 amino acids. Deletions cut 4 bases from V and 0 bases from J, with 13 bases between. Germline V lookup: CDR1 DFQATT, CDR2 SNEGSKA (reference sequence). The CDR3 protein is CSANNRPLAKNIQYF. CDR3 sequence (DNA): TGCAGTGCTAATAACAGACCCCTAGCCAAAAACATTCAGTACTTC.

For this clonotype: A much larger clone differs from this one at a single base, so this may be a read error. The V gene is TRBV24-1, the J gene TRBJ2-5, with D maybe TRBD2 (6 bases). There are 17 residues in the CDR3. CDR1 and CDR2 (germline): KGHDR, SFDVKD. The DNA for the CDR3 is TGTGCCGCCAGTGATTTAGGCGCGGGGAGGAGAGATGAGACCCAGTACTTC. Encoded protein: CAASDLGAGRRDETQYF.

The chain has TRBV11-2 and TRBJ1-6; 10 bases are a match to TRBD1. This CDR3 spans 15 amino acids. Per the germline V gene, CDR1 is SGHAT and CDR2 is FQNNGV. The V gene end was trimmed by 6 bases and the J gene end by 7 bases; junction bases not matched to a gene: 6. The CDR3 protein is CASSFGQGGNSPLHF. The CDR3 nucleotides are TGTGCCAGCAGTTTTGGACAGGGGGGAAATTCACCCCTCCACTTT.

At least ten counts were recorded for this clonotype. The rearrangement links TRBV27 to TRBJ1-5; 7 positions match TRBD1. Trimming took 5 bases from V and 9 from J; bases not matched to a gene: 10. Per the germline V gene, CDR1 is MNHEY and CDR2 is SMNVEV (reference sequence). The CDR3 totals 14 residues. Here the CDR3 reads CASSPQTGWGPQHF. The CDR3 DNA is TGTGCCAGCAGTCCTCAGACAGGGTGGGGGCCCCAGCATTTT.

Worth noting for this clonotype: A read error may be the cause here, since a much bigger clone is one base away. The chain combines TRBV12-3 or TRBV12-4 with TRBJ1-6; 8 positions agree with TRBD1. The trim removed 3 bases at V and 8 bases at J, leaving 6 bases unmatched. The CDR3 is 15 amino acids. The CDR3 region has the DNA TGTGCCAGCAGTTTTGGCAGGGGGCATGATTCACCCCTCCACTTT. This translates into CASSFGRGHDSPLHF.

This clonotype occurred many times. The CDR3 protein is CASRGLWGFSYEQYF. CDR3 nucleotide sequence: TGTGCCAGCAGGGGGTTATGGGGGTTCTCCTACGAGCAGTACTTC. The J gene is TRBJ2-7, the V gene TRBV28; D possibly uses TRBD1 or TRBD2 (5 bases each). The CDR3 consists of 15 residues. The germline V gene encodes CDR1 MDHEN and CDR2 SYDVKM. Trimming stripped 6 bases from V and 0 bases from J, with 15 bases between.

The table lists this clonotype with a few counts. V and J are TRBV19 and TRBJ1-1, with D uncertain. With 5 bases removed from V and 0 bases from J, the gap between germline ends came to 13 bases. This CDR3 comprises 15 residues. CDR1 is LNHDA, CDR2 SQIVND, per germline (reference sequence). This CDR3 is CASSWAGPMNTEAFF. Written as DNA, the CDR3 is TGTGCCAGTAGTTGGGCTGGACCCATGAACACTGAAGCTTTCTTT.

The chain is built from TRBV3-1 and TRBJ2-5; no clear D gene. Germline loops: CDR1 LGHDT, CDR2 YNNKEL (reference sequence). CDR3 size: 16 residues. Trimming cost V 0 bases and J 5 bases, with 16 bases left between them. CDR3 residues: CASSQEWPSSGETQYF. The CDR3 region has the DNA TGTGCCAGCAGCCAAGAGTGGCCGAGTTCCGGCGAGACCCAGTACTTC.

This clonotype was detected ten times or more. The chain has TRBV7-2 and TRBJ1-2, with a tentative D call TRBD1 (6 bases). The V gene's germline CDR1 is SGHTA and CDR2 FQGNSA. The V and J ends lost 2 bases and 8 bases respectively, with 18 bases between them. This CDR3 has 15 amino acids. CDR3 nucleotide sequence: TGTGCCAGCAGCTTATGGGCGAACAGGGAGGACGGCTACACCTTC. Translating it yields CASSLWANREDGYTF.

This clonotype occurred many times. V is TRBV5-5 and J is TRBJ2-5, with a weak D call TRBD2 (5 bases). Germline values: CDR1 SGHKS, CDR2 YYEKEE (reference sequence). The CDR3 is 15 residues long. With 0 bases removed from V and 5 bases from J, the gap between germline ends came to 14 bases. For the CDR3, the DNA is TGTGCCAGCAGCTTGGAAACGGGAAGACTGGAGACCCAGTACTTC. This codes for CASSLETGRLETQYF.

This chain links TRBV4-1 with TRBJ1-2; the D is unclear. V lost 4 bases and J 0 bases, leaving 15 bases between the germline ends. There are 16 residues in the CDR3. Germline V gene sequence: CDR1 MGHRA, CDR2 YSYEKL. CDR3 in amino acids: CASSRPERETNYGYTF. CDR3 DNA: TGCGCCAGCAGCCGGCCTGAAAGGGAGACTAACTATGGCTACACCTTC.

This clonotype was observed a handful of times. The genes are TRBV20-1 and TRBJ2-7; no clear D gene. CDR1 and CDR2 from the germline V gene are DFQATT and SNEGSKA (reference sequence). V was pared by 3 bases and J by 3 bases, with 12 bases between. The CDR3 runs to 13 residues. CDR3 in amino acids: CSARESMDYEQYF. In DNA form, the CDR3 reads TGCAGTGCTAGGGAGAGCATGGACTACGAGCAGTACTTC.

In its sample, this clonotype was seen a few times. V usage is TRBV11-2 and J usage is TRBJ2-7; 8 positions match TRBD1. Germline V gives CDR1 SGHAT, CDR2 FQNNGV. CDR3 size: 16 residues. The V and J ends lost 6 bases and 3 bases, in that order; junction bases with no gene match: 13. CDR3 amino acids: CASRTPVGTGFYEQYF. In DNA form, the CDR3 reads TGTGCCAGCAGAACTCCAGTGGGGACAGGCTTCTACGAGCAGTACTTC.

This chain uses TRBV5-1 with TRBJ2-2; D gene unclear. CDR3 length: 17 amino acids. Looked up from germline, CDR1 is SGHRS and CDR2 is YFSETQ. Trimming took 1 base from V and 0 from J, leaving 13 bases between them. The CDR3 region has the DNA TGCGCCAGCAGCTTGAAACGGCCGGCTGCGAACACCGGGGAGCTGTTTTTT. Translated: CASSLKRPAANTGELFF.

This clonotype was counted once. The chain is built from TRBV7-9 and TRBJ1-1; D is ambiguous. Germline-derived CDR1 and CDR2 are SEHNR and FQNEAQ (reference sequence). Deletions cut 5 bases from V and 0 bases from J, with 10 bases between. This CDR3 has 14 residues. The CDR3 DNA reads TGTGCCAGCAGCCTCCTGACCATGAACACTGAAGCTTTCTTT. Amino acid sequence: CASSLLTMNTEAFF.

This clonotype was found many times. The rearrangement joins TRBV27 to TRBJ2-5; 7 positions agree with TRBD1. The CDR3 covers 15 residues. Per the germline V gene, CDR1 is MNHEY and CDR2 is SMNVEV (reference sequence). V was pared by 3 bases and J by 2 bases, with 6 bases of the junction left unmatched. In DNA form, the CDR3 reads TGTGCCAGCAGTTTCGCACAGGGGCGGCAAGAGACCCAGTACTTC. Protein sequence: CASSFAQGRQETQYF.

The chain couples TRBV28 to TRBJ2-3; the D call may be TRBD1 or TRBD2 (5 bases each). Trimming took 3 bases from V and 4 from J, leaving 17 bases between them. CDR1 is MDHEN and CDR2 is SYDVKM in the germline V gene. The CDR3 covers 16 residues. Here the CDR3 reads CASSFRGSLGADTQYF. CDR3 in DNA: TGTGCCAGCAGTTTCCGGGGTAGCTTAGGGGCAGATACGCAGTATTTT.

As regards this clonotype: A much larger clone lies one base from this, so it may be a read error. It is likely a read error, because the conserved phenylalanine at the end of the CDR3 is missing. V gene TRBV5-1 combines with J gene TRBJ2-7; 7 bases are a match to TRBD2. Trimming removed 4 bases from V and 2 bases from J; junction bases left unmatched: 6. The length of the CDR3 is 14 residues. Germline assignment: CDR1 SGHRS and CDR2 YFSETQ. CDR3: CASSTWDYTYEQYL. The CDR3 nucleotides read TGCGCCAGCAGCACCTGGGACTACACCTACGAGCAGTACCTC.

In its sample, this clonotype was seen a few times. The genes are TRBV7-6 and TRBJ1-4; 7 bases are shared with TRBD1. Trimming took 5 bases from V and 8 from J; bases not matched to a gene: 17. The CDR3 totals 17 residues. CDR1 is SGHVS and CDR2 is FNYEAQ in the germline V gene. CDR3 region: CASSPWSTTGPFEKLFF. The CDR3 DNA sequence: TGTGCCAGCAGCCCCTGGAGCACGACAGGGCCCTTCGAAAAACTGTTTTTT. Using reference TRBV7-6 and TRBJ1-4 for the parts outside the CDR3, the full variable domain is GAGVSQSPRYKVTKRGQDVALRCDPISGHVSLYWYRQALGQGPEFLTYFNYEAQQDKSGLPNDRFSAERPEGSISTLTIQRTEQRDSAMYRCASSPWSTTGPFEKLFFGSGTQLSVL.

The J gene is TRBJ2-7, the V gene TRBV6-2 or TRBV6-3; D may be TRBD2 (6 bases). The ends were cut back, 5 bases at V and 2 bases at J, with 16 bases in the middle. Per the germline V gene, CDR1 is MNHEY and CDR2 is SVGEGT. This CDR3 is built from 15 residues. CDR3 residues: CASSEVGTHTYEQYF. CDR3 DNA sequence: TGTGCCAGCAGTGAAGTAGGGACTCACACCTACGAGCAGTACTTC.

In this sample, this clonotype turned up many times. This rearrangement joins TRBV6-1 to TRBJ1-5; 12 nucleotides align to TRBD1. CDR1 and CDR2 from the germline V gene are MNHNS and SASEGT. CDR3 length equals 17 residues. Germline trimming cut 4 bases from V and 4 bases from J; bases unmatched to any gene: 8. The DNA for the CDR3 is TGTGCCAGCAGTGGGTCCGGGACAGGGGGCTTTAATCAGCCCCAGCATTTT. This encodes CASSGSGTGGFNQPQHF.

The sample holds a few counts of this clonotype. This rearrangement joins TRBV4-1 to TRBJ1-1; D uncertain. V was pared by 0 bases and J by 0 bases, with 8 bases between. CDR3 length equals 15 residues. In germline, CDR1 is MGHRA, CDR2 YSYEKL. As DNA, the CDR3 is TGCGCCAGCAGCCAAGATAGGGTAATGAACACTGAAGCTTTCTTT. Translation gives CASSQDRVMNTEAFF.

This clonotype was seen once. Germline and junction disagree at one end, which may indicate a read error. The chain combines TRBV12-3 or TRBV12-4 with TRBJ2-2, with D tentatively TRBD1 (7 bases). CDR3 length: 15 amino acids. DNA of the CDR3: TGTGCCAGCGGTTTACGACAGGGAGGAACCGGGGAGCTGTTTTTT. Translated: CASGLRQGGTGELFF.

Many counts were recorded for this clonotype. This chain connects TRBV12-3 or TRBV12-4 to TRBJ1-4; the match to TRBD1 covers 7 bases. With 6 bases clipped from V and 5 bases from J, the junction kept 9 bases outside the gene matches. The CDR3 has 15 residues. CDR3 loop: CASSPGGGENEKLFF. DNA of the CDR3: TGTGCCAGCAGCCCAGGGGGTGGGGAGAATGAAAAACTGTTTTTT.

The genes are TRBV5-1 and TRBJ1-2; maybe TRBD1 (5 bases). V lost 0 bases to trimming and J lost 4 bases, with 13 bases between them. Germline lookup yields CDR1 SGHRS and CDR2 YFSETQ. The CDR3 runs to 15 residues. CDR3 sequence: CASSLALKGIYGYTF. CDR3 coding DNA: TGCGCCAGCAGCTTGGCCTTAAAGGGGATCTATGGCTACACCTTC.

This clonotype was seen ten or more times. The J gene is TRBJ1-5, the V gene TRBV7-9; no clear D gene. CDR3 size: 12 residues. V was pared by 5 bases and J by 2 bases, with 4 bases between. Germline lookup yields CDR1 SEHNR and CDR2 FQNEAQ (reference sequence). CDR3 in DNA: TGTGCCAGCAGCCGTGGCAATCAGCCCCAGCATTTT. The encoded protein is CASSRGNQPQHF.

This clonotype was recorded many times. The rearrangement joins TRBV28 to TRBJ2-7; D unclear. V lost 7 bases and J 0 bases, leaving 13 bases between the germline ends. Per germline, CDR1 MDHEN and CDR2 SYDVKM. The CDR3 length is 14 residues. CDR3 nucleotide sequence: TGTGCCAGCAAAACGGGCCCTAGCTCCTACGAGCAGTACTTC. Encoded protein: CASKTGPSSYEQYF.